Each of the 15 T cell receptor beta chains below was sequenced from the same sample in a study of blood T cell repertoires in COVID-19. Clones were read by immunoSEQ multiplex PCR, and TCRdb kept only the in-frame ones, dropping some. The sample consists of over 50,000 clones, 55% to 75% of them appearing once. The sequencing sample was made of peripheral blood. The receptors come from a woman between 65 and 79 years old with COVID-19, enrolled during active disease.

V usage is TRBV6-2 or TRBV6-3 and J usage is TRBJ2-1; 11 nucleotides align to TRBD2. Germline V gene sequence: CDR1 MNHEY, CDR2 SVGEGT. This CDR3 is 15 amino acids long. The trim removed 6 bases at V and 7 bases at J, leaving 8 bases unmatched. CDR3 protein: CASSPIAGGPNEQFF. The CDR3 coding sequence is TGTGCCAGCAGCCCCATAGCGGGAGGGCCAAATGAGCAGTTCTTC.

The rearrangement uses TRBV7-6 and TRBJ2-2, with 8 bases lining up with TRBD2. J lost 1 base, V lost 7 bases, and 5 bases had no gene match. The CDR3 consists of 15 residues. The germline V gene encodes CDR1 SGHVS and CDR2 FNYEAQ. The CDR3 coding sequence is TGTGCCAGCACCCTCCTAGCGGGGAACACCGGGGAGCTGTTTTTT. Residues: CASTLLAGNTGELFF.

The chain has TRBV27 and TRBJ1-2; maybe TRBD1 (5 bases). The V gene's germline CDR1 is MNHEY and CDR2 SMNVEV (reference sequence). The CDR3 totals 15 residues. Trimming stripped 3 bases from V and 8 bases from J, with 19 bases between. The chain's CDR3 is CASSFNPPGRDGYTF. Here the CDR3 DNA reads TGTGCCAGCAGTTTTAATCCCCCAGGGAGGGACGGCTACACCTTC.

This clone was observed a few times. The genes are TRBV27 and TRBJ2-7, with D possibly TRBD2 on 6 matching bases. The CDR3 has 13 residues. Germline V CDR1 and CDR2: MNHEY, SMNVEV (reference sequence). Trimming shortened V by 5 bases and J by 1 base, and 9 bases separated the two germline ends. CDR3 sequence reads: CASSSRGSYEQYF. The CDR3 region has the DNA TGTGCCAGCAGTAGCCGGGGGTCCTACGAGCAGTACTTC.

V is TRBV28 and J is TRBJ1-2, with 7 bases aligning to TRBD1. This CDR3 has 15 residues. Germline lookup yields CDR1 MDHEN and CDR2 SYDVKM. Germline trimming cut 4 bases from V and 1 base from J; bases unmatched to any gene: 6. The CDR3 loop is CASSSPQGVNYGYTF. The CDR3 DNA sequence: TGTGCCAGCAGTTCCCCCCAGGGGGTTAACTATGGCTACACCTTC.

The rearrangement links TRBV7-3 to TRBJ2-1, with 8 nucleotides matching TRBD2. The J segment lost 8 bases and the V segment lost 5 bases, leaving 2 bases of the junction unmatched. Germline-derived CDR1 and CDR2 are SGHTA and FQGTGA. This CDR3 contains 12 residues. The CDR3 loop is CASSPGGHEQFF. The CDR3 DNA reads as TGTGCCAGCAGCCCGGGGGGGCATGAGCAGTTCTTC.

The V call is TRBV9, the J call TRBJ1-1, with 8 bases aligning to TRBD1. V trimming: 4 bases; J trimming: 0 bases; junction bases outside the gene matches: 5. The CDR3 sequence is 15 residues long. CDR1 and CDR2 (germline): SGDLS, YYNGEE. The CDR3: CASSSRQGMNTEAFF. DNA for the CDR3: TGTGCCAGCAGCTCCAGACAGGGGATGAACACTGAAGCTTTCTTT.

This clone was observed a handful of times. The CDR3 bases are TGTGCCAGTAGTATAGTCAACACAGATACGCAGTATTTT. This sequence encodes CASSIVNTDTQYF. The gene calls are TRBV19 and TRBJ2-3; D not certain. This CDR3 has 13 amino acids. Germline-derived CDR1 and CDR2 are LNHDA and SQIVND (reference sequence). Between the trimmed V and J ends, which lost 1 base and 2 bases, there was a span of 4 bases.

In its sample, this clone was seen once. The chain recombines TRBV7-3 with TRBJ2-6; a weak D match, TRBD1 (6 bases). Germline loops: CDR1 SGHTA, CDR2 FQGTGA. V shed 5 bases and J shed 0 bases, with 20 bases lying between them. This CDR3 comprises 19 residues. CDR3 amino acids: CASSPLAQGPISGANVLTF. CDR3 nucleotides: TGTGCCAGCAGCCCCCTTGCCCAGGGGCCTATCTCTGGGGCCAACGTCCTGACTTTC.

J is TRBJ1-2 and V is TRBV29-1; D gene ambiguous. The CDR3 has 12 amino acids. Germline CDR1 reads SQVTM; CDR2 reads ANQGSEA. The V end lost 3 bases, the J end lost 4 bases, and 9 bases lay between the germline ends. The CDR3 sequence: CSVEAGPYGYTF. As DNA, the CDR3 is TGCAGCGTTGAGGCAGGCCCCTATGGCTACACCTTC.

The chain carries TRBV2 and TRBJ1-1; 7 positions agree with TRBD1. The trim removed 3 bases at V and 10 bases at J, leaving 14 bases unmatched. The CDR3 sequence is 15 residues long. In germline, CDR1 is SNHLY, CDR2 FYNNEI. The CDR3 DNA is TGTGCCAGCAGTGAGGTGGGGACCGACAGGGCGGCAGCTTTCTTT. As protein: CASSEVGTDRAAAFF. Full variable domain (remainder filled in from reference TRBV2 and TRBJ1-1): EPEVTQTPSHQVTQMGQEVILRCVPISNHLYFYWYRQILGQKVEFLVSFYNNEISEKSEIFDDQFSVERPDGSNFTLKIRSTKLEDSAMYFCASSEVGTDRAAAFFGQGTRLTVV.

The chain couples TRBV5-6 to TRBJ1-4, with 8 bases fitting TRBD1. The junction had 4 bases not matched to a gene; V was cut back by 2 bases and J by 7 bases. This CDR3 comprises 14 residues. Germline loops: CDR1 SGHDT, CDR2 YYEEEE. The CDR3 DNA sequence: TGTGCCAGCAGCTTTAGGACAGGGCTTGAAAAACTGTTTTTT. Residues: CASSFRTGLEKLFF.

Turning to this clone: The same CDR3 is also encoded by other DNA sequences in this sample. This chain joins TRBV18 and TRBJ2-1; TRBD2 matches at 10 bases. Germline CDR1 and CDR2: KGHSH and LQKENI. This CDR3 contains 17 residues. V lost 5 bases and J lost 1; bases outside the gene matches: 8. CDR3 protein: CASSSSGRAGSYNEQFF. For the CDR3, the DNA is TGTGCCAGCTCATCCAGCGGGAGGGCCGGGTCCTACAATGAGCAGTTCTTC.

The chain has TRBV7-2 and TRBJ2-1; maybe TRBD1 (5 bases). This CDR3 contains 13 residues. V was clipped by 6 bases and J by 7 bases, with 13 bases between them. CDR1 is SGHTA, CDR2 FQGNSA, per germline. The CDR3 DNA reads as TGTGCCAGCAGTACCGGACACTTAAATGAGCAGTTCTTC. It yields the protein CASSTGHLNEQFF.

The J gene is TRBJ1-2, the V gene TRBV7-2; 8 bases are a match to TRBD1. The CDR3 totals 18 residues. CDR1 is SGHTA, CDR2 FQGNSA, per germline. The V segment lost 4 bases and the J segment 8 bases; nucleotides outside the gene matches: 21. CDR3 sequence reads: CASSSSNPSQGELGGYTF. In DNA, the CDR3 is TGTGCCAGCAGCTCATCTAACCCGTCACAGGGGGAGCTGGGCGGCTACACCTTC.